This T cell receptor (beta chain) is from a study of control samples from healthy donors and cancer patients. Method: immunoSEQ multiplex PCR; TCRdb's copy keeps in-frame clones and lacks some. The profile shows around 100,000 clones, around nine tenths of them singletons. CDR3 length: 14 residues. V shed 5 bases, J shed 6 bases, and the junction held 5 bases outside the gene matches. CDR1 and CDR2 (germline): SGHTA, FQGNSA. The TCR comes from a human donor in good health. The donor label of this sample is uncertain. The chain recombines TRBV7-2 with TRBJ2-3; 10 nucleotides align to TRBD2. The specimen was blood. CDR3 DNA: TGTGCCAGCAGCAAACGACTAGCGGGTGATACGCAGTATTTT. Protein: CASSKRLAGDTQYF.